This TCR beta chain came from a study of OX40 agonist ivuxolimab in advanced cancers. Trimming removed 0 bases from V and 5 bases from J; junction bases left unmatched: 4. From germline, CDR1 is LGHNA and CDR2 YSLEER. This CDR3 is built from 17 residues. The repertoire was sequenced with immunoSEQ multiplex PCR; TCRdb's copy has only in-frame clones and lacks some. The sample comprises 84,000 or so clones, around 90% of which are singletons, and approximately 0.39% rests with the top ten. The rearrangement joins TRBV4-3 to TRBJ2-1; TRBD2 matches 13 bases. The origin of this receptor is an adult with an advanced solid tumor such as melanoma, head and neck, liver or kidney cancer. This specimen was CD4+ or CD8+ T cells sorted from blood, taken in a trial of the OX40 agonist ivuxolimab. The CDR3 sequence: CASSQERTSGGNNEQFF. In nucleotides, the CDR3 is TGCGCCAGCAGCCAAGAGAGGACTAGCGGGGGAAACAATGAGCAGTTCTTC.